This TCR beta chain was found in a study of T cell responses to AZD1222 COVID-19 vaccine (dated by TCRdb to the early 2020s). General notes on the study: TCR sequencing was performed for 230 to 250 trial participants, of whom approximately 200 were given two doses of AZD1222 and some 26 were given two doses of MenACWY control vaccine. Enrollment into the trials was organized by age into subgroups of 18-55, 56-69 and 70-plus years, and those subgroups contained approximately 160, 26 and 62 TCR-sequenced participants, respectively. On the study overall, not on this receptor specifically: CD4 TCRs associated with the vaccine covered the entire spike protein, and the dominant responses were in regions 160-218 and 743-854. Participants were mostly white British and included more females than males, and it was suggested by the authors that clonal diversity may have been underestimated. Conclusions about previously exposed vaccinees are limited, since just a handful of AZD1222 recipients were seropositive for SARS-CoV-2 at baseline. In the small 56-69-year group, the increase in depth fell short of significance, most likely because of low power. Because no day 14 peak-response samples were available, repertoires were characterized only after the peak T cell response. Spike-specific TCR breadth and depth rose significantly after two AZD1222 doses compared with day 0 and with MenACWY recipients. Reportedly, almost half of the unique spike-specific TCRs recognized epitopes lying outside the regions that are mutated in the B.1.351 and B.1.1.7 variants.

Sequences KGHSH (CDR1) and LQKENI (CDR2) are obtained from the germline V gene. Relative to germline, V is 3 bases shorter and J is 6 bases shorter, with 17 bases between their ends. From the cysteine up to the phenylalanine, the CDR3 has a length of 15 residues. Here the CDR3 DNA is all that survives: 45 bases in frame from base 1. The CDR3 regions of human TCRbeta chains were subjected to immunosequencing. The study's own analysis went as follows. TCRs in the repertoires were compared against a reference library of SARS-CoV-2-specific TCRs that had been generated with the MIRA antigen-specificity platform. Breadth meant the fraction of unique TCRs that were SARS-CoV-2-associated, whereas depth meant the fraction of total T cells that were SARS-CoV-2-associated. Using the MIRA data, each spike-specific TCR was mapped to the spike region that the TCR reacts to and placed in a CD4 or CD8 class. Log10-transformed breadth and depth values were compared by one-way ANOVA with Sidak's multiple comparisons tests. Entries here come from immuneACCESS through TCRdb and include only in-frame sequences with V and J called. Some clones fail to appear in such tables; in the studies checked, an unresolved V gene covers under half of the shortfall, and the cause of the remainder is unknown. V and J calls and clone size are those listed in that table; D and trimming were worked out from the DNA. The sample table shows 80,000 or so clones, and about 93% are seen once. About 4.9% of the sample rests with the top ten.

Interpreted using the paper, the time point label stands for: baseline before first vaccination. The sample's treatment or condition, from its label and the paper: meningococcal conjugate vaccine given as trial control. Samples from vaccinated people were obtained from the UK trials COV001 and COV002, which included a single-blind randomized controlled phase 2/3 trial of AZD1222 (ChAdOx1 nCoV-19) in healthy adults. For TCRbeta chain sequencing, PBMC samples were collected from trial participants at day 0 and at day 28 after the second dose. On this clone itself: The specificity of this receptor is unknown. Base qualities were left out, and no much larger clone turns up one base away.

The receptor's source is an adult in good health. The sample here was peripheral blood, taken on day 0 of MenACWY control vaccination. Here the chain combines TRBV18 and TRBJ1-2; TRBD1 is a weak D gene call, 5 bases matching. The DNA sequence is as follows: TGTGCCAGCTCACCGTCGGCAGGGCTCGGCAATGGCTACACCTTC. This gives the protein CASSPSAGLGNGYTF.